This TCR beta chain stems from a study of Ad26.COV2.S vaccination and SARS-CoV-2 variants. Looking at the study overall: Donor had been placed in the Ad26.COV2.S arm of the COV1001 trial. Into the muscle, Ad26.COV2.S was dosed once or twice, 56 days apart.

The sample's treatment: 15 to 20 received Ad26.COV2.S at low or high dose, single or two shots; about 5 received placebo; per-sample allocation not given. Day 63 after the first injection of vaccine or placebo was the sampling time. The assay was immunoSEQ multiplex PCR, and TCRdb's table has in-frame clones only and misses some. This sample has roughly 380,000 clones; roughly 84% occur once, and the top ten carry about 3.4%. Remarks on this clone: Its matching antigen is unknown.

Study observations and caveats: Measurements of TCR breadth and depth may have given underestimates of the total T cell responses.

Material: peripheral blood, obtained in a trial of Ad26.COV2.S vaccine versus placebo. The receptor was derived from a person aged 18-65 years who received the Ad26.COV2.S COVID-19 vaccine or a placebo.

The CDR3 sequence is CASSTRQGDTEAFF. For the CDR3, the DNA is TGTGCCAGTAGTACCCGACAGGGAGACACTGAAGCTTTCTTT. The V gene is TRBV19, the J gene TRBJ1-1; 7 nucleotides line up with TRBD1. This CDR3 is 14 amino acids long. V shed 4 bases, J shed 3 bases, and the junction held 5 bases outside the gene matches. Germline CDR1 is LNHDA and CDR2 is SQIVND (reference sequence).